This paragraph covers one TCR beta chain sequence. Seattle patient enrollment occurred during active infection, with longitudinal follow-up thereafter. The data stem from a study of blood T cell repertoires in COVID-19. Study-wide background: Samples came from the United States, Italy and Spain, spanning acute and convalescent COVID-19. T cells, B-cell-depleted T cells, or PBMCs provided the cDNA or gDNA that served as material.

Original methodology: Amplification of reference gene primers was used by the study to estimate nucleated cell counts. The repertoire was sequenced with immunoSEQ multiplex PCR; TCRdb's copy has only in-frame clones and lacks some. Clone size and V and J calls were adopted from that table, with D and trimming inferred from the DNA. Of approximately 500,000 clones in the sample, roughly nine tenths were seen once. The ends lost 6 bases at V and 6 bases at J; junction bases unmatched: 10. The CDR3 is made up of 15 amino acids. Germline lookup yields CDR1 SNHLY and CDR2 FYNNEI. The sequenced sample consisted of peripheral blood. The clonotype comes from a woman between 50 and 59 years old with COVID-19, enrolled during active disease. The chain couples TRBV2 to TRBJ1-1, with 10 bases fitting TRBD1. The CDR3 reads CASRRDRGPDAEAFF. The CDR3 bases are TGTGCCAGCAGAAGGGACAGGGGCCCGGACGCTGAAGCTTTCTTT. Variable domain in full (rest from reference TRBV2 and TRBJ1-1): EPEVTQTPSHQVTQMGQEVILRCVPISNHLYFYWYRQILGQKVEFLVSFYNNEISEKSEIFDDQFSVERPDGSNFTLKIRSTKLEDSAMYFCASRRDRGPDAEAFFGQGTRLTVV.